This T cell receptor (beta chain) came from a study of blood T cell repertoires in COVID-19. This clone is a singleton in its sample. The CDR3 runs 14 residues. Trimming stripped 0 bases from V and 1 base from J, with 9 bases between. Per germline, CDR1 GTSNPN and CDR2 SVGIG (reference sequence). Sequenced by immunoSEQ multiplex PCR; TCRdb stores in-frame clones only, minus some. The sample holds 30,000 or so clones, about nine tenths seen once. This chain connects TRBV30 to TRBJ2-5, with no clear D. The sample consisted of peripheral blood. This sequence was found in a man aged 60 to 69 with active COVID-19. The DNA for the CDR3 is TGTGCCTGGAGTGTACTTGGCGGCCAAGAGACCCAGTACTTC. Protein: CAWSVLGGQETQYF.